The clone carrying this T cell receptor beta chain occurred once. Measured with immunoSEQ multiplex PCR; TCRdb has only the in-frame clones, and not every one. The sample has about 59,000 clones, around nine tenths seen once. The V segment lost 1 base and the J segment 4 bases; nucleotides outside the gene matches: 6. The CDR3 consists of 16 residues. Germline V CDR1 and CDR2: LGHNT, FRNRAP. The data derive from a study of technical replicates of blood from a handful of donors. Sample: PBMCs. The source is a human donor in good health. Some clones in this sample may be carry-over from other donors' samples. The rearrangement links TRBV12-5 to TRBJ2-3, with TRBD1 matching over 9 bases. The CDR3 DNA is TGTGCTAGTGGTTTGGGAGGGACAGGGCTCCCAGATACGCAGTATTTT. Protein: CASGLGGTGLPDTQYF.